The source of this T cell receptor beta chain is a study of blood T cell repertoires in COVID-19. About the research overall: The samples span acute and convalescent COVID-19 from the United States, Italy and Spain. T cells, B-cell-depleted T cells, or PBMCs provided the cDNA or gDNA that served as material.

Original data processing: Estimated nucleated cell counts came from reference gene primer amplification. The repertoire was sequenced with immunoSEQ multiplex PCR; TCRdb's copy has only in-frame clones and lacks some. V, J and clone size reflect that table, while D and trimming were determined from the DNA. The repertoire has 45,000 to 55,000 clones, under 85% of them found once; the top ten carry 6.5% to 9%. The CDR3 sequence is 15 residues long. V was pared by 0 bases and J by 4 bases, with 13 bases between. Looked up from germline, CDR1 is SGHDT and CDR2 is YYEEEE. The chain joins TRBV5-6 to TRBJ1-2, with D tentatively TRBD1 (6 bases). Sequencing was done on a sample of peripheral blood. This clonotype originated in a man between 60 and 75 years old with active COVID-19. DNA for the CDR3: TGTGCCAGCAGCTTGGGAGGAAGACAGGCCTATGGCTACACCTTC. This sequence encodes CASSLGGRQAYGYTF. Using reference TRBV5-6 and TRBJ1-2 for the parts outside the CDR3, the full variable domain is DAGVTQSPTHLIKTRGQQVTLRCSPKSGHDTVSWYQQALGQGPQFIFQYYEEEERQRGNFPDRFSGHQFPNYSSELNVNALLLGDSALYLCASSLGGRQAYGYTFGSGTRLTVV.